The next 20 T cell receptor beta chains were all read from a single sample in a study of blood T cell repertoires in COVID-19. The method was immunoSEQ multiplex PCR; TCRdb's version includes in-frame clones alone and lacks a portion of them. The sample gives just over 250,000 clones, more than 85% of which show up once; approximately 2.5% is in the top ten. Sequenced: peripheral blood. The origin of the receptors is a person aged 18 to 29 with COVID-19, enrolled during active disease.

This chain joins TRBV19 and TRBJ2-5; D unresolved. Per germline, CDR1 LNHDA and CDR2 SQIVND (reference sequence). The CDR3 totals 14 residues. The V and J ends lost 6 bases and 2 bases respectively, with 13 bases between them. The CDR3 reads CASRSIGAQETQYF. The CDR3 DNA is TGTGCCAGTAGGTCGATCGGAGCTCAAGAGACCCAGTACTTC. The full variable domain, with the rest looked up from reference TRBV19 and TRBJ2-5, is DGGITQSPKYLFRKEGQNVTLSCEQNLNHDAMYWYRQDPGQGLRLIYYSQIVNDFQKGDIAEGYSVSREKKESFPLTVTSAQKNPTAFYLCASRSIGAQETQYFGPGTRLLVL.

The V call is TRBV3-1 (or the pseudogene TRBV3-2), the J call TRBJ2-3; tentatively, D is TRBD1 (6 bases). Germline CDR1 is LGHDT and CDR2 is YNNKEL (reference sequence). The ends were cut back, 3 bases at V and 3 bases at J, with 16 bases in the middle. This CDR3 has 16 residues. As DNA, the CDR3 is TGTGCCAGCAGCCAGGAGCTCCTACAGGGAACAGATACGCAGTATTTT. As protein: CASSQELLQGTDTQYF.

This chain uses TRBV15 with TRBJ2-2, with D maybe TRBD2 (7 bases). The CDR3 spans 14 residues. Looked up from germline, CDR1 is LNHNV and CDR2 is YYDKDF (reference sequence). Trimming removed 6 bases at V and 5 bases at J, with 13 bases between. The CDR3 bases are TGTGCCACCAGGGTCAGGGGAGGGACCGGGGAGCTGTTTTTT. Translating gives CATRVRGGTGELFF.

J is TRBJ2-3 and V is TRBV15; a weak D match, TRBD1 (5 bases). CDR1 is LNHNV, CDR2 YYDKDF, per germline (reference sequence). Trimming stripped 0 bases from V and 6 bases from J, with 16 bases between. The CDR3 spans 16 residues. CDR3 amino acids: CATSRDLTALEDTQYF. In DNA, the CDR3 is TGTGCCACCAGCAGAGATCTGACAGCTCTTGAGGATACGCAGTATTTT.

The chain uses TRBV7-8 and TRBJ1-1; 11 bases map to TRBD1. V was clipped by 8 bases and J by 4 bases; unmatched bases: 6. This CDR3 is 14 amino acids long. Germline V gene lookup returns CDR1 SGHVS and CDR2 FQNEAQ. In DNA, the CDR3 is TGTGCCAGCCGCCGAGGGACAGGGGGCACTGAAGCTTTCTTT. Protein: CASRRGTGGTEAFF.

The chain couples TRBV7-9 to TRBJ2-1; TRBD2 agrees at 8 bases. Germline lookup yields CDR1 SEHNR and CDR2 FQNEAQ (reference sequence). Unmatched junction bases numbered 8, after V lost 3 bases and J lost 7 bases. There are 15 residues in the CDR3. The CDR3, as DNA: TGTGCCAGCAGCTTTGGGGCGGGACTAGGGAATGAGCAGTTCTTC. This sequence encodes CASSFGAGLGNEQFF.

The rearrangement joins TRBV20-1 to TRBJ2-1, with D perhaps being TRBD1 or TRBD2 (6 bases each). V shed 3 bases and J shed 5 bases, with 11 bases lying between them. There are 13 residues in the CDR3. Germline V CDR1 and CDR2: DFQATT, SNEGSKA (reference sequence). The CDR3 sequence is CSASAGHHNEQFF. DNA of the CDR3: TGCAGTGCTAGTGCGGGACACCACAATGAGCAGTTCTTC.

The rearrangement joins TRBV28 to TRBJ2-7; 8 bases agree with TRBD2. Losses at the gene ends were 6 bases for V and 5 bases for J; bases not matched to a gene: 6. The CDR3 has 13 residues. Germline-derived CDR1 and CDR2 are MDHEN and SYDVKM. Written as DNA, the CDR3 is TGTGCCAGCAGGAGCGGGAGAAACCACGAGCAGTACTTC. As protein: CASRSGRNHEQYF.

This clone occurred once. The genes are TRBV7-6 and TRBJ2-3, with 8 bases that match TRBD2. Trimming cost V 3 bases and J 5 bases; bases outside gene matches: 7. Per the germline V gene, CDR1 is SGHVS and CDR2 is FNYEAQ. CDR3 length: 15 residues. CDR3 sequence (DNA): TGTGCCAGCAGCTTCTCGGGAGGGCCTGGAGATACGCAGTATTTT. Its translation: CASSFSGGPGDTQYF.

The rearrangement uses TRBV28 and TRBJ2-1; D not certain. Germline CDR1 is MDHEN and CDR2 is SYDVKM. V dropped 1 base and J dropped 4 bases, with 11 bases sitting between them. The CDR3 runs to 15 residues. For the CDR3, the DNA is TGTGCCAGCAGTTTATTTGAGATAACGTACAATGAGCAGTTCTTC. It translates to CASSLFEITYNEQFF.

The rearrangement joins TRBV13 to TRBJ2-3; 10 bases fit TRBD1. The germline CDR1 and CDR2 sequences are PRHDT and FYEKMQ (reference sequence). There are 15 residues in the CDR3. The V segment lost 0 bases and the J segment 5 bases; nucleotides outside the gene matches: 2. CDR3 protein: CASSLGDRGVDTQYF. CDR3 sequence (DNA): TGTGCCAGCAGCTTAGGGGACAGGGGGGTAGATACGCAGTATTTT.

The chain has TRBV6-6 and TRBJ2-2; 7 bases fit TRBD2. With 6 bases clipped from V and 5 bases from J, the junction kept 6 bases outside the gene matches. Germline-derived CDR1 and CDR2 are MNHNY and SVGAGI (reference sequence). The CDR3 is 14 amino acids. The DNA for the CDR3 is TGTGCCAGCAGCCACCCCGGGGGGACCGGGGAGCTGTTTTTT. Amino acids: CASSHPGGTGELFF.

The chain combines TRBV6-5 with TRBJ2-7; 9 positions match TRBD1. Germline lookup yields CDR1 MNHEY and CDR2 SVGAGI. The CDR3 covers 15 residues. V shed 5 bases and J 0 bases; nucleotides not matched to a gene: 5. The CDR3 spells CASSRGQGPSYEQYF. CDR3 sequence (DNA): TGTGCCAGCAGTCGGGGACAGGGTCCCTCCTACGAGCAGTACTTC.

The rearrangement uses TRBV3-1 (or the pseudogene TRBV3-2) and TRBJ2-7; 11 bases are a match to TRBD2. CDR3 length: 15 residues. Per the germline V gene, CDR1 is LGHDT and CDR2 is YNNKEL (reference sequence). The trim removed 3 bases at V and 3 bases at J, leaving 4 bases unmatched. The CDR3: CASSHAGTSGYEQYF. CDR3 DNA: TGTGCCAGCAGCCACGCCGGGACTAGCGGCTACGAGCAGTACTTC.

This chain links TRBV10-3 with TRBJ1-1, with 9 bases identical to TRBD1. Germline V gives CDR1 ENHRY, CDR2 SYGVKD. The V and J ends lost 10 bases and 5 bases, in that order; junction bases with no gene match: 5. CDR3 length: 12 amino acids. DNA for the CDR3: TGTGCCACTCGGGACAGGGAAACTGAAGCTTTCTTT. Translated, it gives CATRDRETEAFF.

The genes are TRBV2 and TRBJ2-7; TRBD2 matches 9 bases. CDR1 is SNHLY and CDR2 is FYNNEI in the germline V gene. The CDR3 consists of 15 residues. V dropped 7 bases and J dropped 2; count of bases not matched to a gene: 9. CDR3 region: CASIFGREGPYEQYF. Here the CDR3 DNA reads TGTGCCAGCATTTTCGGGCGGGAGGGCCCCTACGAGCAGTACTTC.

The V call is TRBV5-6, the J call TRBJ2-6; no clear D. The CDR3 consists of 16 residues. The germline V and J ends were trimmed by 4 bases and 0 bases, with 11 bases remaining between them. Germline assignment: CDR1 SGHDT and CDR2 YYEEEE. The CDR3, as DNA: TGTGCCAGCAGCCGCTTACAAATCTCTGGGGCCAACGTCCTGACTTTC. Translated, it gives CASSRLQISGANVLTF.

J is TRBJ2-3 and V is TRBV19, with a possible D match to TRBD1 (5 bases). The V and J ends lost 9 bases and 1 base respectively, with 11 bases between them. The CDR3 is 13 amino acids. Germline-derived CDR1 and CDR2 are LNHDA and SQIVND (reference sequence). The CDR3: CASLRGGTDTQYF. In DNA form, the CDR3 reads TGTGCCAGCTTAAGGGGTGGCACAGATACGCAGTATTTT.

The rearrangement joins TRBV19 to TRBJ2-7; 9 bases line up with TRBD2. The CDR3 consists of 15 residues. The germline V gene encodes CDR1 LNHDA and CDR2 SQIVND (reference sequence). V shed 4 bases and J 3 bases; nucleotides not matched to a gene: 7. In DNA form, the CDR3 reads TGTGCCAGTAGTACCCAGACTAGCGGCCTCTACGAGCAGTACTTC. It is translated as CASSTQTSGLYEQYF.

This chain links TRBV5-6 with TRBJ2-2; D is ambiguous. The CDR3 extends over 14 amino acids. Germline CDR1 is SGHDT and CDR2 is YYEEEE. Trimming left V 1 base short and J 4 bases short, with 8 bases between. CDR3 residues: CASSLNSFTGELFF. The CDR3 nucleotides are TGTGCCAGCAGCTTGAACAGTTTCACCGGGGAGCTGTTTTTT.